The entry that follows covers one TCR beta chain sequence. Its target is not known. These data come from a study of post-analysis software for immune sequencing data. Presence of unique molecular identifiers characterized the TCR beta cDNA libraries. Using its own MiXCR run on the PCR reads, TCRdb lists one record per CDR3 protein. This table holds roughly 400,000 distinct CDR3 sequences, approximately 37% found once. Study-level points and caveats: Relative to controls, patients had several TRBV segments at higher frequency, with TRBV5-6, TRBV5-1 and TRBV20-1 among these.

In germline, CDR1 is DFQATT, CDR2 SNEGSKA (reference sequence). CDR3 length: 15 amino acids. With V trimmed by 6 bases and J by 10 bases, 15 bases remained unmatched. The clonotype was recovered from a girl aged 2 to 10 with multiple sclerosis. The chain combines TRBV20-1 with TRBJ1-6; 7 positions agree with TRBD1. Source material: blood. The DNA for the CDR3 is TGCAGTGCCATTCTCTTGAGGGGGCCGGGATCACCCCTCCACTTT. It translates to CSAILLRGPGSPLHF.